A single sample gave rise to the 3 T cell receptor beta chains below, sequenced in a study of blood T cells in healthy people across ages. Combining a sample-barcoded 5' primer with a J-beta primer mix, a second PCR ran for roughly 6 to 11 cycles. Using its own MiXCR run on the 5' RACE reads, TCRdb lists one record per CDR3 protein. This table holds hundreds of thousands of distinct CDR3 sequences, about 48% found once. The material sequenced was blood. These receptors came from a man in his thirties or forties in good health.

As to this clonotype: Just one base apart from a much larger clone, this may be a read error. The gene calls are TRBV6-6 and TRBJ2-5; 8 bases match TRBD1. The trim removed 4 bases at V and 11 bases at J, leaving 12 bases unmatched. CDR3 length: 14 residues. Germline assignment: CDR1 MNHNY and CDR2 SVGAGI (reference sequence). The CDR3: CASSSGQEGNEQYF. The DNA of the CDR3 is TGTGCCAGCAGTTCGGGACAGGAAGGGAATGAGCAGTACTTC.

This clonotype has just a few counts. The chain employs TRBV5-1 and TRBJ2-1; D might be TRBD1 (6 bases). The V and J ends lost 2 bases and 0 bases respectively, with 9 bases between them. This CDR3 contains 15 residues. CDR1 and CDR2 from the germline V gene are SGHRS and YFSETQ. CDR3 nucleotide sequence: TGCGCCAGCAGCTTCGAGGGGGACTCCTACAATGAGCAGTTCTTC. It encodes CASSFEGDSYNEQFF.

The V call is TRBV20-1, the J call TRBJ1-6; 8 bases are a match to TRBD1. There are 15 residues in the CDR3. The germline V gene encodes CDR1 DFQATT and CDR2 SNEGSKA (reference sequence). Trimming at V came to 0 bases and at J to 5 bases, leaving 3 bases not matched to a gene. The CDR3 sequence: CSAREPTGDNSPLHF. CDR3 DNA: TGCAGTGCTAGAGAGCCGACAGGGGATAATTCACCCCTCCACTTT.